This T cell receptor (beta chain) was documented in a study of T cells after yellow fever vaccination. Findings and limits, study-wide: In FACS-sorted repertoires, abundant clonotypes from the bulk population could appear as contaminants.

Trimming removed 3 bases at V and 7 bases at J, with 7 bases between. This CDR3 comprises 13 residues. Regarding this clonotype: Its antigen is undetermined.

In making TCR cDNA, 5'RACE template switching added a universal primer site and UMIs to it. MiXCR, applied by TCRdb to the 5' RACE reads, yields one record per CDR3 protein. The sample has 510,000 or so distinct CDR3 sequences; under 25% are singletons. The clonotype was recovered from a man aged 25 to 45 who received the YFV17D yellow fever vaccine. The rearrangement joins TRBV12-3 or TRBV12-4 to TRBJ1-6; D gene uncertain. The sequenced sample was PBMCs, obtained 15 days after the yellow fever booster vaccination. The chain's CDR3 is CASSLMVNSPLHF. The CDR3 bases are TGTGCCAGCAGTTTGATGGTGAATTCACCCCTCCACTTT.